This T cell receptor (beta chain) was recorded in a study of blood T cells in healthy people across ages. Whole-study results and caveats: Age showed a roughly linear inverse relationship with TCR beta diversity per million T cells.

A remark on this clonotype: The antigen is unknown.

This CDR3 spans 11 amino acids. Germline CDR1 reads LNHNV; CDR2 reads YYDKDF (reference sequence). With a J-beta primer mix and a sample-barcoded 5' primer, a second PCR ran roughly 6 to 11 cycles. One entry per CDR3 protein results from TCRdb running MiXCR on the 5' RACE reads. The table has roughly 2 million distinct CDR3 sequences, around half seen once. The receptor was derived from a woman in her thirties or forties in good health. The sample comprised blood. The V and J genes are TRBV15 and TRBJ2-7; D gene ambiguous. The J call is uncertain, as TRBJ2-5 better fits the DNA end. CDR3 nucleotide sequence: TGTGCCACCAGCGCGCAAGAGACCCAGTACTTC. This gives the protein CATSAQETQYF.